The T cell receptor beta chain described here comes from a study of molecular identifiers for immune sequencing clone quantification. Bulk TCR libraries used previously described methods and listed TCR primers. TCRdb re-called the PCR reads through MiXCR, storing one row per CDR3 protein. The table has over 85,000 distinct CDR3 sequences, 21% seen once; the top ten hold 1% to 1.2%. Regarding the study as a whole: Beyond 20 RNA copies, clones held over 99% of effector molecules, compared with under 1% in naive cells.

The germline gives CDR1 MNHEY, CDR2 SVGAGI. Trimming stripped 7 bases from V and 2 bases from J, with 8 bases between. The CDR3 has 12 amino acids. This clonotype was observed a handful of times. Antigen unknown. Sequences were obtained from naive CD8+ T cells from blood, with Jurkat cell RNA spiked in. Described subset: FACS-sorted CD8+CD4-CCR7+CD45RA+ naive T cells. The rearrangement links TRBV6-5 to TRBJ1-1; D possibly corresponds to TRBD1 (5 bases). The sequence came from a human donor in good health. Some libraries in this study had Jurkat cell RNA spiked in. CDR3 bases: TGTGCCAGCACGGGACGAAACACTGAAGCTTTCTTT. Amino acid sequence: CASTGRNTEAFF.